Shown below are 4 T cell receptor beta chains from a single sample sequenced in a study of T cells in Graves' hyperthyroidism and ophthalmopathy. Regions amplified from RNA transcripts were the TCR beta CDR3 regions. RT-PCR in the first round (using the HTBI primer set) targeted the TCR CDR3. TCRdb called the multiplex PCR reads again in MiXCR, with one record for every CDR3 protein. Among under 400,000 distinct CDR3 sequences listed, around a quarter were seen once. Material: blood. The origin of the receptors is a man aged 45 to 65 with Graves' hyperthyroidism.

This clonotype occurred a few times. The chain joins TRBV5-1 to TRBJ1-2; TRBD1 aligns across 10 bases. The CDR3 extends over 14 amino acids. Germline lookup yields CDR1 SGHRS and CDR2 YFSETQ. V trimming: 7 bases; J trimming: 0 bases; junction bases outside the gene matches: 3. CDR3: CASGGTGANYGYTF. CDR3 DNA: TGCGCCAGCGGGGGGACAGGGGCTAACTATGGCTACACCTTC.

This clonotype was counted only a few times. V is TRBV28 and J is TRBJ2-7, with 9 nucleotides matching TRBD1. Germline V lookup: CDR1 MDHEN, CDR2 SYDVKM. The CDR3 extends over 14 amino acids. Germline trimming cut 2 bases from V and 5 bases from J; bases unmatched to any gene: 4. CDR3 bases: TGTGCCAGCAGTTTAGTGACAGGGGGGGACGAGCAGTACTTC. Its protein product is CASSLVTGGDEQYF.

The chain combines TRBV5-1 with TRBJ2-1, with no clear D. This CDR3 is built from 13 residues. CDR1 is SGHRS, CDR2 YFSETQ, per germline. Trimming stripped 0 bases from V and 8 bases from J, with 9 bases between. The CDR3 loop reads CASSLGSSDEQFF. In DNA form, the CDR3 reads TGCGCCAGCAGCTTGGGGAGTTCGGATGAGCAGTTCTTC.

The rearrangement links TRBV7-9 to TRBJ2-1; TRBD2 matches at 8 bases. Germline lookup yields CDR1 SEHNR and CDR2 FQNEAQ (reference sequence). Trimming removed 5 bases from V and 7 bases from J; junction bases left unmatched: 16. The CDR3 totals 17 residues. The CDR3 DNA reads as TGTGCCAGCAGCGCAGGGCGGGCGGGAGGAATTGGGAATGAGCAGTTCTTC. This sequence encodes CASSAGRAGGIGNEQFF.